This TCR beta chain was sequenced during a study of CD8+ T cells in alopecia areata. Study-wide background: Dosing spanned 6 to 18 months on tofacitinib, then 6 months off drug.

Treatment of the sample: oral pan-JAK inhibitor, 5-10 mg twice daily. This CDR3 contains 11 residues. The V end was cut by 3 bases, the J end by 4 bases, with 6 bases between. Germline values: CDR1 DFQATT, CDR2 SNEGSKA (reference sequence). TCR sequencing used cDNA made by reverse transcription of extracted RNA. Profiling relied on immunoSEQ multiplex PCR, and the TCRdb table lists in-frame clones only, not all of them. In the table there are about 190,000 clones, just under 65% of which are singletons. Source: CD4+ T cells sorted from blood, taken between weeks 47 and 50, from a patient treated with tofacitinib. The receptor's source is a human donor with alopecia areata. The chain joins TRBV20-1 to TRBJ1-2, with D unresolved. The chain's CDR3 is CSASGGYGYTF. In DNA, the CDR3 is TGCAGTGCTAGTGGAGGCTATGGCTACACCTTC.